The 27 T cell receptor beta chains presented below share a single source sample, sequenced in a study of cytomegalovirus exposure and HLA in healthy donors. The PCR was carried out with 60 Vbeta primers and 13 Jbeta primers. Repertoires were generated with immunoSEQ multiplex PCR, while TCRdb's copy carries only in-frame clones and drops some. The repertoire holds 150,000 to 200,000 clones, with around 79% as singletons. Sequenced sample: PBMCs. These TCRs come from a woman aged 45-60 years in good health and CMV-seronegative.

The chain combines TRBV7-2 with TRBJ1-1; D is undetermined. The CDR3 loop spans 14 amino acids. The V end lost 2 bases, the J end lost 0 bases, and 7 bases lay between the germline ends. Looked up from germline, CDR1 is SGHTA and CDR2 is FQGNSA. The CDR3 nucleotides read TGTGCCAGCAGCTTATTCCAGATGAACACTGAAGCTTTCTTT. Translation: CASSLFQMNTEAFF.

The sample holds a few counts of this clone. The chain employs TRBV6-5 and TRBJ2-7; 12 nucleotides align to TRBD2. This CDR3 is 14 amino acids long. J was trimmed by 2 bases and V by 5 bases; bases with no gene match: 1. CDR1 is MNHEY and CDR2 is SVGAGI in the germline V gene. The CDR3 here is CASSRTSGTYEQYF. In DNA form, the CDR3 reads TGTGCCAGCAGTCGGACTAGCGGGACCTACGAGCAGTACTTC.

This clone was found once. The CDR3 sequence: CATNIGTGSQPQHF. The CDR3 nucleotides read TGTGCCACCAACATCGGGACAGGGAGTCAGCCCCAGCATTTT. The rearrangement uses TRBV6-5 and TRBJ1-5; 9 nucleotides align to TRBD1. Unmatched junction bases numbered 10, after V lost 10 bases and J lost 6 bases. Per germline, CDR1 MNHEY and CDR2 SVGAGI. CDR3 length: 14 amino acids.

This clone came up once. V gene TRBV2 combines with J gene TRBJ2-6, with a tentative D call TRBD2 (7 bases). Germline V lookup: CDR1 SNHLY, CDR2 FYNNEI. This CDR3 is 18 amino acids long. V shed 8 bases and J shed 0 bases, with 20 bases lying between them. CDR3 in DNA: TGTGCCAGCTCTTTCCCGGGGGGCGCAAGCTCTGGGGCCAACGTCCTGACTTTC. Translation gives CASSFPGGASSGANVLTF.

This chain joins TRBV9 and TRBJ2-2, with D maybe TRBD2 (6 bases). Germline CDR1 SGDLS, CDR2 YYNGEE. CDR3 size: 13 residues. The V gene lost 7 bases and the J gene lost 4 bases, with 11 bases spanning the gap. CDR3 DNA: TGTGCCAGCGGCCGGGGAGGCACCGGGGAGCTGTTTTTT. Protein sequence: CASGRGGTGELFF.

The chain carries TRBV2 and TRBJ2-3, with 7 bases fitting TRBD1. The J segment lost 3 bases and the V segment lost 1 base, leaving 1 base of the junction unmatched. Germline-derived CDR1 and CDR2 are SNHLY and FYNNEI. The CDR3 loop spans 14 amino acids. This CDR3 reads CASSEGQGTDTQYF. DNA of the CDR3: TGTGCCAGCAGTGAAGGACAGGGAACAGATACGCAGTATTTT.

In regard to this clone: In the same sample, other DNA sequences code for this CDR3. This chain uses TRBV4-3 with TRBJ1-4; D is possibly TRBD1 (6 bases). This CDR3 comprises 15 residues. In germline, CDR1 is LGHNA, CDR2 YSLEER. V gave up 0 bases and J gave up 7 bases, with 12 bases separating them. The CDR3 coding sequence is TGCGCCAGCAGCCAAGAGGGCAGGGGTGGTGAAAAACTGTTTTTT. Translated: CASSQEGRGGEKLFF.

Comments on this clone: One end of the junction fails to match germline, which may point to a read error. The rearrangement uses TRBV7-9 and TRBJ1-2, with D unresolved. Germline-derived CDR1 and CDR2 are SEHNR and FQNEAQ (reference sequence). This CDR3 has 15 amino acids. CDR3 DNA sequence: TGTTCCAGCAGCTTAGTGGGCAGTCTGTCTGGGGGCTACACCTTC. Translating it yields CSSSLVGSLSGGYTF. The complete variable domain, with remaining parts taken from reference TRBV7-9 and TRBJ1-2, reads DTGVSQNPRHKITKRGQNVTFRCDPISEHNRLYWYRQTLGQGPEFLTYFQNEAQLEKSRLLSDRFSAERPKGSFSTLEIQRTEQGDSAMYLCSSSLVGSLSGGYTFGSGTRLTVV.

The J gene is TRBJ2-1, the V gene TRBV4-3; TRBD2 matches 11 bases. Germline values: CDR1 LGHNA, CDR2 YSLEER. Germline trimming cut 0 bases from V and 8 bases from J; bases unmatched to any gene: 18. The CDR3 has 20 residues. The CDR3 DNA is TGCGCCAGCAGCCAAGATGAGGATAGCGGGGGGGCTTCAACTAAGGATGAGCAGTTCTTC. Its translation is CASSQDEDSGGASTKDEQFF.

This chain connects TRBV6-5 to TRBJ2-7; 9 bases map to TRBD1. Germline trimming cut 10 bases from V and 2 bases from J; bases unmatched to any gene: 9. The CDR3 covers 14 residues. Germline CDR1 reads MNHEY; CDR2 reads SVGAGI. CDR3 in amino acids: CATCRDRETYEQYF. The DNA for the CDR3 is TGTGCCACCTGCCGGGACAGGGAAACCTACGAGCAGTACTTC.

The chain is built from TRBV5-1 and TRBJ1-5; no clear D. V was cut by 1 base and J by 5 bases, with 13 bases left in between. This CDR3 has 15 residues. The V gene's germline CDR1 is SGHRS and CDR2 YFSETQ. CDR3 residues: CASSLTGSADQPQHF. CDR3 DNA sequence: TGCGCCAGCAGCTTGACGGGTTCGGCTGATCAGCCCCAGCATTTT.

The gene calls are TRBV5-1 and TRBJ1-1; D possibly corresponds to TRBD1 (5 bases). CDR3 size: 18 residues. V lost 2 bases and J lost 0, with 20 bases in between. The germline gives CDR1 SGHRS, CDR2 YFSETQ. The CDR3 here is CASSFGGTGGQMNTEAFF. The CDR3 DNA reads as TGCGCCAGCAGCTTCGGGGGAACGGGAGGGCAGATGAACACTGAAGCTTTCTTT.

The V and J genes are TRBV5-4 and TRBJ1-1; D remains unclear. V shed 3 bases and J shed 4 bases, with 19 bases lying between them. The germline V gene has CDR1 SGHNT and CDR2 YYREEE (reference sequence). The CDR3 runs to 16 residues. DNA for the CDR3: TGTGCCAGCAGCTACGGTGACCGGGGAGGCAGCACTGAAGCTTTCTTT. Protein sequence: CASSYGDRGGSTEAFF.

This chain links TRBV19 with TRBJ1-2, with a possible D match to TRBD1 (6 bases). This CDR3 comprises 11 residues. Trimming removed 7 bases at V and 7 bases at J, with 10 bases between. CDR1 LNHDA and CDR2 SQIVND come from the germline V gene (reference sequence). The DNA for the CDR3 is TGTGCCAGTACGGGAGGGGGTGGCTACACCTTC. Its translation: CASTGGGGYTF.

The V gene is TRBV2, the J gene TRBJ1-1; 9 nucleotides line up with TRBD1. Germline assignment: CDR1 SNHLY and CDR2 FYNNEI. V shed 4 bases and J 0 bases; nucleotides not matched to a gene: 3. The CDR3 consists of 15 residues. CDR3 bases: TGTGCCAGCAGTGTCGGACAGGGGTTGAACACTGAAGCTTTCTTT. This translates into CASSVGQGLNTEAFF. The full variable domain, in which reference TRBV2 and TRBJ1-1 provide the parts outside the CDR3, is EPEVTQTPSHQVTQMGQEVILRCVPISNHLYFYWYRQILGQKVEFLVSFYNNEISEKSEIFDDQFSVERPDGSNFTLKIRSTKLEDSAMYFCASSVGQGLNTEAFFGQGTRLTVV.

The chain is built from TRBV7-2 and TRBJ2-7; no definite D call. This CDR3 has 11 residues. The germline CDR1 and CDR2 sequences are SGHTA and FQGNSA. The V gene lost 3 bases and the J gene lost 5 bases, with 5 bases spanning the gap. CDR3 DNA: TGTGCCAGCAGCTTTAGTCACGAGCAGTACTTC. Translating gives CASSFSHEQYF.

The chain combines TRBV5-4 with TRBJ1-1; TRBD1 might be the D (6 bases). Trimming pared 4 bases from V and 1 base from J, leaving 17 bases between. In germline, CDR1 is SGHNT, CDR2 YYREEE (reference sequence). The CDR3 covers 16 residues. CDR3 sequence (DNA): TGTGCCAGCAGCATAGGGGGTCTGACGGGGAACACTGAAGCTTTCTTT. This translates into CASSIGGLTGNTEAFF.

The rearrangement joins TRBV19 to TRBJ1-1, with 8 bases that match TRBD1. This CDR3 is built from 15 residues. V lost 5 bases to trimming and J lost 1 base; unmatched junction nucleotides: 6. CDR1 is LNHDA and CDR2 is SQIVND in the germline V gene (reference sequence). CDR3 loop: CASSVRTGKNTEAFF. Written as DNA, the CDR3 is TGTGCCAGTAGTGTAAGGACAGGGAAGAACACTGAAGCTTTCTTT.

The rearrangement uses TRBV6-5 and TRBJ1-2; D perhaps matches TRBD1 (6 bases). The CDR3 runs 13 residues. Germline V gene sequence: CDR1 MNHEY, CDR2 SVGAGI. Between the trimmed V and J ends, which lost 5 bases and 5 bases, there was a span of 12 bases. CDR3: CASSDTGIYGYTF. In DNA form, the CDR3 reads TGTGCCAGCAGTGATACAGGGATTTATGGCTACACCTTC.

The V and J genes are TRBV5-1 and TRBJ2-1; 11 bases are a match to TRBD2. Germline V lookup: CDR1 SGHRS, CDR2 YFSETQ. This CDR3 is 16 amino acids long. After removal of 3 bases from V and 5 bases from J, the junction contained 7 bases not matched to a gene. This CDR3 is CASSSLLAGANNEQFF. CDR3 nucleotides: TGCGCCAGCAGCTCTTTACTAGCGGGAGCCAACAATGAGCAGTTCTTC.

This chain uses TRBV5-1 with TRBJ1-5; 12 nucleotides line up with TRBD1. This CDR3 is built from 17 residues. CDR1 SGHRS and CDR2 YFSETQ come from the germline V gene. V was clipped by 0 bases and J by 7 bases; unmatched bases: 8. The CDR3 reads CASSLEAGQGANQPQHF. In DNA form, the CDR3 reads TGCGCCAGCAGCTTGGAGGCGGGACAGGGGGCTAACCAGCCCCAGCATTTT. The full variable domain, in which reference TRBV5-1 and TRBJ1-5 provide the parts outside the CDR3, is KAGVTQTPRYLIKTRGQQVTLSCSPISGHRSVSWYQQTPGQGLQFLFEYFSETQRNKGNFPGRFSGRQFSNSRSEMNVSTLELGDSALYLCASSLEAGQGANQPQHFGDGTRLSIL.

V is TRBV9 and J is TRBJ2-2; 12 bases are shared with TRBD2. V lost 4 bases to trimming and J lost 4 bases; unmatched junction nucleotides: 8. Per the germline V gene, CDR1 is SGDLS and CDR2 is YYNGEE. This CDR3 is 17 amino acids long. CDR3 protein: CASSRGPGLAGTGELFF. The CDR3 DNA reads as TGTGCCAGCAGCCGGGGGCCGGGACTAGCGGGCACCGGGGAGCTGTTTTTT.

The CDR3 protein is CASSQQGPNYGYTF. The CDR3 nucleotides are TGTGCCAGTAGCCAACAGGGACCTAACTATGGCTACACCTTC. The chain couples TRBV19 to TRBJ1-2; D is perhaps TRBD1 (6 bases). Germline V gene data show CDR1 as LNHDA and CDR2 as SQIVND (reference sequence). Between the trimmed V and J ends, which lost 6 bases and 0 bases, there was a span of 11 bases. The CDR3 runs to 14 residues.

The chain is built from TRBV4-3 and TRBJ2-7; 7 bases are a match to TRBD1. CDR3 length: 18 amino acids. The J segment lost 3 bases and the V segment lost 2 bases, leaving 16 bases of the junction unmatched. The germline V gene has CDR1 LGHNA and CDR2 YSLEER. The CDR3 DNA sequence: TGCGCCAGCAGCCAAACCCCTCCCGTCTGGGACAGTTTCTACGAGCAGTACTTC. It encodes CASSQTPPVWDSFYEQYF.

V and J are TRBV10-2 and TRBJ1-1; perhaps TRBD1 as D (5 bases). Germline V gene lookup returns CDR1 WSHSY and CDR2 SAAADI. The CDR3 has 15 residues. With 1 base removed from V and 0 bases from J, the gap between germline ends came to 9 bases. CDR3 in DNA: TGCGCCAGCAGTGAGTTGGGGGGTATGAACACTGAAGCTTTCTTT. Protein product: CASSELGGMNTEAFF.

This clone was seen once. V usage is TRBV19 and J usage is TRBJ1-1; 8 bases match TRBD1. The CDR3 sequence is 14 residues long. The ends lost 6 bases at V and 4 bases at J; junction bases unmatched: 7. Germline V gene lookup returns CDR1 LNHDA and CDR2 SQIVND (reference sequence). Here the CDR3 reads CASSLTGAITEAFF. CDR3 nucleotides: TGTGCCAGTAGCCTGACAGGGGCGATCACTGAAGCTTTCTTT.

For the CDR3, the DNA is TGTGCCAGTAGCAGGGAAGGAAAACTGTTTTTT. It codes for CASSREGKLFF. The chain joins TRBV19 to TRBJ1-4; D is possibly TRBD1 (5 bases). CDR3 length equals 11 residues. V was shortened by 6 bases and J by 10 bases, with 9 bases between the two germline ends. The germline V gene has CDR1 LNHDA and CDR2 SQIVND (reference sequence).